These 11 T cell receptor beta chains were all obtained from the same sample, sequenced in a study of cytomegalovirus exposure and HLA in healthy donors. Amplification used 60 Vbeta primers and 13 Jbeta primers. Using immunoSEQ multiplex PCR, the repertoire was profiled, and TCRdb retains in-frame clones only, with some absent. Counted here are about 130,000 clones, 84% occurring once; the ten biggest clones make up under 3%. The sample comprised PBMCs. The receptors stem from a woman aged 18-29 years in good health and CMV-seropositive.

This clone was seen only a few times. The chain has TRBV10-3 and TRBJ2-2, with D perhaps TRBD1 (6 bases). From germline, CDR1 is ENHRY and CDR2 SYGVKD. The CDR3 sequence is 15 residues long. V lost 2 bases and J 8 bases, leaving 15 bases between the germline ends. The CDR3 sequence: CAISEQRQDIGELFF. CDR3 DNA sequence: TGTGCCATCAGTGAGCAGCGACAGGATATAGGGGAGCTGTTTTTT.

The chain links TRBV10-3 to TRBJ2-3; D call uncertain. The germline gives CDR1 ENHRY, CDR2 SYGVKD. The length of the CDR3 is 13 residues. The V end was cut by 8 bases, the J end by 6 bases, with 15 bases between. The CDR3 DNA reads TGTGCCATCGGAGCCCCAAGCCTTGATACGCAGTATTTT. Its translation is CAIGAPSLDTQYF.

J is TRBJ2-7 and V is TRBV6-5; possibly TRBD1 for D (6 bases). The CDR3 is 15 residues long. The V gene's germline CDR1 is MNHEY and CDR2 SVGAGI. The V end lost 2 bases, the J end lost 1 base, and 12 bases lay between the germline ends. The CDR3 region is CASSYREGTSYEQYF. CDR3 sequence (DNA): TGTGCCAGCAGTTACCGAGAGGGGACATCCTACGAGCAGTACTTC.

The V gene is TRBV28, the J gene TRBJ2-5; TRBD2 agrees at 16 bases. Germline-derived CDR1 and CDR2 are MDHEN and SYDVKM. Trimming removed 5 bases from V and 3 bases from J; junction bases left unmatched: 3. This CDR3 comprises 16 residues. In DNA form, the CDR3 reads TGTGCCAGCAGTCCGGGACTAGCGGGGGGGGAAGAGACCCAGTACTTC. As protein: CASSPGLAGGEETQYF.

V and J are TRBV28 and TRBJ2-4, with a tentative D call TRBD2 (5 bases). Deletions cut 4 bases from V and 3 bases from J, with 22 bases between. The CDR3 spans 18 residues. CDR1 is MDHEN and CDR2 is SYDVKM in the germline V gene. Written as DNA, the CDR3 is TGTGCCAGCAGTTCCCCCCGGGCTGTCGGGGTTTACAAAAACATTCAGTACTTC. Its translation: CASSSPRAVGVYKNIQYF. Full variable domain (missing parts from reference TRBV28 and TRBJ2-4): DVKVTQSSRYLVKRTGEKVFLECVQDMDHENMFWYRQDPGLGLRLIYFSYDVKMKEKGDIPEGYSVSREKKERFSLILESASTNQTSMYLCASSSPRAVGVYKNIQYFGAGTRLSVL.

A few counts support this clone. The CDR3 spells CASSQTSGAPYEQYF. CDR3 nucleotide sequence: TGTGCCAGCAGCCAAACTAGCGGGGCCCCCTACGAGCAGTACTTC. This chain uses TRBV5-5 with TRBJ2-7, with 10 bases fitting TRBD2. The germline CDR1 and CDR2 sequences are SGHKS and YYEKEE (reference sequence). The CDR3 is 15 amino acids. V dropped 4 bases and J dropped 2; count of bases not matched to a gene: 6.

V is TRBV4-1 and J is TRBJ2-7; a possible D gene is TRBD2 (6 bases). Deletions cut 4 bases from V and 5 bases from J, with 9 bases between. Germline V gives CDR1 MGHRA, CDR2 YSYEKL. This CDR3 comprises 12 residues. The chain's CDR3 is CASSRPSDEQYF. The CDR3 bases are TGCGCCAGCAGCCGCCCTAGCGACGAGCAGTACTTC.

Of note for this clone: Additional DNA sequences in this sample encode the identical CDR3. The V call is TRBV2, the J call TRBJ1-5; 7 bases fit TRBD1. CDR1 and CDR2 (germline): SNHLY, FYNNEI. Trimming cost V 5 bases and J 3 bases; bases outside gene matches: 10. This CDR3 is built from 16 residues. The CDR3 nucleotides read TGTGCCAGCAGTCTTCTACCGACAGGGAACAATCAGCCCCAGCATTTT. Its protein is CASSLLPTGNNQPQHF.

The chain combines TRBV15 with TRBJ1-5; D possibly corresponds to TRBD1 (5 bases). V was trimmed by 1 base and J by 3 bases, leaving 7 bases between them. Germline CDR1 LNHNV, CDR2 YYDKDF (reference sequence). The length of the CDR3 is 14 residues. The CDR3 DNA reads TGTGCCACCAGCAGAGGACAGCTCAATCAGCCCCAGCATTTT. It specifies CATSRGQLNQPQHF.

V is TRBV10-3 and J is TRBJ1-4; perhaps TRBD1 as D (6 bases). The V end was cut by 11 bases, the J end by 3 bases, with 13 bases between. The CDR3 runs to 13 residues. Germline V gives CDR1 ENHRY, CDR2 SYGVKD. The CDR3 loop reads CAATGTPNEKLFF. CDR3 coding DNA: TGTGCCGCCACCGGGACACCTAATGAAAAACTGTTTTTT.

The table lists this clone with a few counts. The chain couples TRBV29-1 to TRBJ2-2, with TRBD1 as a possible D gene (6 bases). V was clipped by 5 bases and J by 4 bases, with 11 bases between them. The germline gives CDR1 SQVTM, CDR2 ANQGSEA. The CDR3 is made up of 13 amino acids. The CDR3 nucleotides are TGCAGCGTTACCGGACAGATCACCGGGGAGCTGTTTTTT. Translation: CSVTGQITGELFF.